This T cell receptor beta chain derives from a study of spatial heterogeneity in lung cancer. The overall study: Beta-chain sequences were consistently detected more often than alpha-chain sequences. The library had UMIs, and each TCR and UMI pair averaged more than ten raw reads.

MiXCR, applied by TCRdb to the 5' RACE reads, yields one record per CDR3 protein. This table holds over 50,000 distinct CDR3 sequences, under 7.5% found once. Study-level findings and limits: Blood contained ubiquitous expanded tumor TCRs more at resection than at follow-up.

The time point was: sample taken at primary tumor resection. Unsorted tumor, nontumor lung tissue or cryopreserved PBMC supplied the whole RNA. Germline V lookup: CDR1 MNHEY, CDR2 SVGEGT. V dropped 0 bases and J dropped 3 bases, with 18 bases sitting between them. This CDR3 comprises 17 residues. This clonotype was seen repeatedly, ten times or more. Antigen unknown. V gene TRBV6-2 or TRBV6-3 combines with J gene TRBJ2-7, with D perhaps matching TRBD1 or TRBD2 (6 bases each). The specimen was PBMCs, collected at surgery. This clonotype originated in a female donor with early-stage non-small cell lung cancer. This CDR3 is CASSYSMGQGRRYEQYV. The DNA for the CDR3 is TGTGCCAGCAGTTACTCGATGGGGCAGGGGAGGCGCTACGAGCAGTACGTC.